Presented here are 27 T cell receptor beta chains from one specimen sequenced in a study of T cells in Graves' hyperthyroidism and ophthalmopathy. Template material for amplifying TCR beta CDR3 regions consisted of RNA transcripts. TCR CDR3 regions were first amplified by RT-PCR with HTBI primers. Each CDR3 protein gets one entry after TCRdb re-called the multiplex PCR reads with MiXCR. The sample has 700,000 to 950,000 distinct CDR3 sequences, 30% to 40% seen once. Sequenced material: blood. Every receptor here comes from a woman aged 35 to 49 with Graves' hyperthyroidism.

This chain connects TRBV6-5 to TRBJ1-4; D call uncertain. Looked up from germline, CDR1 is MNHEY and CDR2 is SVGAGI. This CDR3 comprises 18 residues. Trimming shortened V by 2 bases and J by 2 bases, and 18 bases separated the two germline ends. The DNA of the CDR3 is TGTGCCAGCAGTTACGGTTTCGGTACTTCGGCGACTAATGAAAAACTGTTTTTT. Amino acids: CASSYGFGTSATNEKLFF.

This clonotype appeared many times. The V gene is TRBV7-2, the J gene TRBJ2-7; D remains ambiguous. V was clipped by 1 base and J by 0 bases, with 16 bases between them. Germline V gene lookup returns CDR1 SGHTA and CDR2 FQGNSA. The CDR3 extends over 17 amino acids. CDR3 loop: CASSLGLVRIVSYEQYF. The CDR3 DNA follows: TGTGCCAGCAGCTTAGGGTTAGTACGGATAGTCTCCTACGAGCAGTACTTC.

V gene TRBV7-2 combines with J gene TRBJ2-7; TRBD1 matches 9 bases. Trimming at V came to 2 bases and at J to 2 bases, leaving 4 bases not matched to a gene. Germline CDR1 and CDR2: SGHTA and FQGNSA. The CDR3 length is 15 residues. This CDR3 reads CASSLWTGVAYEQYF. CDR3 bases: TGTGCCAGCAGCTTATGGACAGGGGTGGCCTACGAGCAGTACTTC.

The chain uses TRBV5-4 and TRBJ1-3, with D unresolved. Germline CDR1 reads SGHNT; CDR2 reads YYREEE (reference sequence). The CDR3 contains 17 residues. Trimming stripped 2 bases from V and 4 bases from J, with 19 bases between. The DNA for the CDR3 is TGTGCCAGCAGCTTAGGAGCACTTTTAGGATCCGGAAACACCATATATTTT. This encodes CASSLGALLGSGNTIYF.

This clonotype was counted at least ten times. The rearrangement links TRBV29-1 to TRBJ1-2; 9 nucleotides line up with TRBD1. The CDR3 loop spans 13 amino acids. The germline CDR1 and CDR2 sequences are SQVTM and ANQGSEA. Trimming took 6 bases from V and 8 from J; bases not matched to a gene: 10. The CDR3 here is CSVYSQGAGGYTF. The CDR3, as DNA: TGCAGCGTCTACTCACAGGGGGCAGGAGGCTACACCTTC.

This clonotype was found once. The gene calls are TRBV19 and TRBJ2-7; 10 nucleotides agree with TRBD1. Germline V gene sequence: CDR1 LNHDA, CDR2 SQIVND (reference sequence). With 5 bases clipped from V and 2 bases from J, the junction kept 15 bases outside the gene matches. The CDR3 length is 18 residues. In nucleotides, the CDR3 is TGTGCCAGTAGTCGGAGTGGAGGACAGGGGGAAGTGGCCTACGAGCAGTACTTC. This encodes CASSRSGGQGEVAYEQYF.

In regard to this clonotype: Just one base apart from a much larger clone, this may be a read error. This chain joins TRBV7-9 and TRBJ1-6; the match to TRBD1 covers 7 bases. The length of the CDR3 is 16 residues. With 4 bases clipped from V and 9 bases from J, the junction kept 12 bases outside the gene matches. The germline gives CDR1 SEHNR, CDR2 FQNEAQ (reference sequence). The CDR3 is CASSCDNTGVSSPLHF. The CDR3, as DNA: TGTGCCAGCAGCTGCGACAATACAGGGGTCTCTTCACCCCTCCACTTT.

The rearrangement uses TRBV20-1 and TRBJ1-1; 12 bases align to TRBD1. V was pared by 6 bases and J by 7 bases, with 12 bases of the junction left unmatched. This CDR3 contains 15 residues. Germline CDR1 reads DFQATT; CDR2 reads SNEGSKA (reference sequence). CDR3 residues: CSARDGTGGDGEAFF. DNA for the CDR3: TGCAGTGCGAGGGACGGGACAGGGGGCGACGGTGAAGCTTTCTTT.

Only a few counts were recorded for this clonotype. This chain connects TRBV14 to TRBJ2-5; perhaps TRBD2 as D (5 bases). Germline V CDR1 and CDR2: SGHDN, FVKESK. Trimming shortened V by 0 bases and J by 2 bases, and 16 bases separated the two germline ends. CDR3 size: 17 residues. CDR3 nucleotides: TGTGCCAGCAGCCAAGAGGTGGCGGGCGCCAAACAAGAGACCCAGTACTTC. This codes for CASSQEVAGAKQETQYF. The variable domain in full, with the rest retrieved from reference TRBV14 and TRBJ2-5, is EAGVTQFPSHSVIEKGQTVTLRCDPISGHDNLYWYRRVMGKEIKFLLHFVKESKQDESGMPNNRFLAERTGGTYSTLKVQPAELEDSGVYFCASSQEVAGAKQETQYFGPGTRLLVL.

At least ten counts were recorded for this clonotype. This rearrangement joins TRBV7-6 to TRBJ1-1, with TRBD1 as a possible D gene (5 bases). This CDR3 region has 11 residues. The V gene's germline CDR1 is SGHVS and CDR2 FNYEAQ. V shed 10 bases and J shed 1 base, with 7 bases lying between them. In nucleotides, the CDR3 is TGTGCCACAGGGACGAACACTGAAGCTTTCTTT. Its protein product is CATGTNTEAFF.

The chain links TRBV10-3 to TRBJ1-1, with 8 bases matching TRBD1. CDR1 and CDR2 (germline): ENHRY, SYGVKD. Trimming removed 6 bases from V and 2 bases from J; junction bases left unmatched: 11. CDR3 length: 16 residues. Written as DNA, the CDR3 is TGTGCCATCAGCAAGACAGGGGTCTCGCACAACACTGAAGCTTTCTTT. This encodes CAISKTGVSHNTEAFF.

The rearrangement uses TRBV7-2 and TRBJ1-3; D is uncertain. The CDR3 covers 16 residues. Per the germline V gene, CDR1 is SGHTA and CDR2 is FQGNSA. V was clipped by 1 base and J by 0 bases, with 10 bases between them. CDR3 protein: CASSLVRSVSGNTIYF. The CDR3 DNA is TGTGCCAGCAGCTTAGTACGTTCGGTCTCTGGAAACACCATATATTTT.

J is TRBJ1-2 and V is TRBV24-1, with 11 nucleotides matching TRBD1. Trimming at V came to 2 bases and at J to 5 bases, leaving 6 bases not matched to a gene. The CDR3 runs to 16 residues. Looked up from germline, CDR1 is KGHDR and CDR2 is SFDVKD. The CDR3: CATSDSGQGGRYGYTF. CDR3 DNA sequence: TGTGCCACCAGTGATTCGGGACAGGGGGGGAGGTATGGCTACACCTTC.

This clonotype was detected ten times or more. In nucleotides, the CDR3 is TGCAGTGTCCAGGGAACCACTGAAGCTTTCTTT. Its protein is CSVQGTTEAFF. V is TRBV20-1 and J is TRBJ1-1, with D possibly TRBD1 on 5 matching bases. The CDR3 extends over 11 amino acids. Per germline, CDR1 DFQATT and CDR2 SNEGSKA (reference sequence). The V and J ends lost 7 bases and 4 bases respectively, with 10 bases between them.

The J gene is TRBJ2-5, the V gene TRBV20-1, with 15 bases fitting TRBD2. J was trimmed by 4 bases and V by 6 bases; bases with no gene match: 6. Germline CDR1 reads DFQATT; CDR2 reads SNEGSKA (reference sequence). The CDR3 sequence is 15 residues long. CDR3 sequence: CSATRTSGGAETQYF. The CDR3 coding sequence is TGCAGTGCCACAAGGACTAGCGGGGGGGCAGAGACCCAGTACTTC.

As concerns this clonotype: This could be a read error, since a much larger clone is one nucleotide away. The chain links TRBV7-2 to TRBJ2-3; D is unresolved. The CDR3 is 14 residues long. Trimming shortened V by 5 bases and J by 1 base, and 10 bases separated the two germline ends. Germline CDR1 SGHTA, CDR2 FQGNSA. For the CDR3, the DNA is TGTGCCAGCAGCCTCATAGTGGGCACAGATACGCAGTATTTT. Its protein product is CASSLIVGTDTQYF.

This clonotype was seen more than once but under ten times. The rearrangement uses TRBV5-1 and TRBJ1-2; possible D gene TRBD1, 5 bases. V was clipped by 0 bases and J by 4 bases, with 13 bases between them. The CDR3 totals 15 residues. In germline, CDR1 is SGHRS, CDR2 YFSETQ. CDR3 amino acids: CASSLVGEASYGYTF. CDR3 DNA: TGCGCCAGCAGCTTGGTAGGGGAAGCCTCCTATGGCTACACCTTC.

The rearrangement uses TRBV19 and TRBJ2-7; tentatively, D is TRBD1 (5 bases). There are 14 residues in the CDR3. Germline V gives CDR1 LNHDA, CDR2 SQIVND (reference sequence). Trimming took 4 bases from V and 1 from J, leaving 11 bases between them. The CDR3 protein is CASSRSGMSYEQYF. CDR3 DNA: TGTGCCAGTAGTAGATCAGGGATGTCCTACGAGCAGTACTTC.

To note about this clonotype: Since a much larger clone is just one base distant, this may be a read error. The chain links TRBV14 to TRBJ1-2; D gene uncertain. CDR1 and CDR2 (germline): SGHDN, FVKESK. CDR3 size: 14 residues. V was shortened by 1 base and J by 7 bases, with 13 bases between the two germline ends. The CDR3 loop is CASSQGVKEVGYTF. The CDR3 nucleotides read TGTGCCAGCAGCCAAGGTGTCAAGGAGGTTGGCTACACCTTC. Full variable domain (rest looked up from reference TRBV14 and TRBJ1-2): EAGVTQFPSHSVIEKGQTVTLRCDPISGHDNLYWYRRVMGKEIKFLLHFVKESKQDESGMPNNRFLAERTGGTYSTLKVQPAELEDSGVYFCASSQGVKEVGYTFGSGTRLTVV.

This clonotype was found many times. V is TRBV12-3 or TRBV12-4 and J is TRBJ2-7; D uncertain. CDR3 size: 12 residues. The V end lost 5 bases, the J end lost 6 bases, and 11 bases lay between the germline ends. CDR3: CASSLQVGEQYF. In DNA, the CDR3 is TGTGCCAGCAGTCTCCAGGTTGGCGAGCAGTACTTC.

The CDR3 DNA reads as TGTGCCAGCAGTGACGCCGGGACAGGAGTTAATTCACCCCTCCACTTT. Encoded protein: CASSDAGTGVNSPLHF. The gene calls are TRBV6-1 and TRBJ1-6; 8 nucleotides align to TRBD1. The CDR3 has 16 residues. Trimming at V came to 3 bases and at J to 6 bases, leaving 7 bases not matched to a gene. The germline gives CDR1 MNHNS, CDR2 SASEGT.

This clonotype was seen many times. The rearrangement links TRBV7-2 to TRBJ1-5; D not resolved. The CDR3 runs 13 residues. V lost 0 bases, J lost 4 bases, and 4 bases lay in between. Germline assignment: CDR1 SGHTA and CDR2 FQGNSA. The CDR3 region is CASSLATNQPQHF. DNA for the CDR3: TGTGCCAGCAGCTTAGCGACAAATCAGCCCCAGCATTTT.

This clonotype was observed at least ten times. The chain uses TRBV19 and TRBJ1-1, with D perhaps TRBD1 (6 bases). CDR1 is LNHDA, CDR2 SQIVND, per germline (reference sequence). The CDR3 is 13 amino acids. The V and J ends lost 10 bases and 7 bases respectively, with 19 bases between them. The CDR3 spells CATKEPGAGEAFF. In nucleotides, the CDR3 is TGTGCCACAAAAGAACCAGGGGCGGGTGAAGCTTTCTTT.

J is TRBJ1-2 and V is TRBV9; no reliable D call. The CDR3 contains 15 residues. Trimming pared 3 bases from V and 0 bases from J, leaving 12 bases between. Per germline, CDR1 SGDLS and CDR2 YYNGEE. CDR3 nucleotide sequence: TGTGCCAGCAGCGGATTAATGGCACCTAACTATGGCTACACCTTC. Translation: CASSGLMAPNYGYTF.

This clonotype was observed at least ten times. The chain employs TRBV29-1 and TRBJ1-5; no definite D call. From germline, CDR1 is SQVTM and CDR2 ANQGSEA. The CDR3 length is 13 residues. Trimming removed 2 bases at V and 3 bases at J, with 8 bases between. CDR3 in amino acids: CSVEPGDNQPQHF. The CDR3 nucleotides read TGCAGCGTTGAACCTGGGGACAATCAGCCCCAGCATTTT.

V and J are TRBV5-5 and TRBJ2-7; 9 nucleotides agree with TRBD2. The DNA matches TRBJ2-1 better at its end, which makes the J call doubtful. Germline assignment: CDR1 SGHKS and CDR2 YYEKEE (reference sequence). The CDR3 is 16 residues long. CDR3 loop: CASSQVVAGDLGEQFF. The CDR3, as DNA: TGTGCCAGCAGCCAAGTAGTAGCGGGAGATTTGGGTGAGCAGTTCTTC.

This clonotype showed up many times. The chain joins TRBV12-3 or TRBV12-4 to TRBJ1-1; D is unclear. V was clipped by 6 bases and J by 4 bases, with 9 bases between them. The CDR3 contains 12 residues. CDR3 residues: CASSRRVTEAFF. The CDR3 DNA reads TGTGCCAGCAGCAGGCGCGTCACTGAAGCTTTCTTT.